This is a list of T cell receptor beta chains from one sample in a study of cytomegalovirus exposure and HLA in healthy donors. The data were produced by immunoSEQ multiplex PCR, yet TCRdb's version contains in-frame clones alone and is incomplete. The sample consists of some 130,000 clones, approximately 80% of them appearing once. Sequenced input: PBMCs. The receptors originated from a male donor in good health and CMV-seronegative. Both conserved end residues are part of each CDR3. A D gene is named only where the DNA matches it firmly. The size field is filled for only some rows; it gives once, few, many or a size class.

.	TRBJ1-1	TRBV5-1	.	CASSLPHIPSNMLRGTEAFF	TGCGCCAGCAGCTTGCCCCATATCCCATCCAACATGTTACGGGGCACTGAAGCTTTCTTT
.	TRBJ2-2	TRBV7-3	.	CASSLLPSGETGELFF	TGTGCCAGCAGCTTACTGCCATCAGGGGAAACCGGGGAGCTGTTTTTT
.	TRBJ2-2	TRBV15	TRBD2	CATSRDLGAGAGELFF	TGTGCCACCAGCAGAGATCTCGGAGCGGGAGCCGGGGAGCTGTTTTTT
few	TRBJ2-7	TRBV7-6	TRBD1	CASSPQGNYEQYF	TGTGCCAGCAGCCCACAGGGGAACTACGAGCAGTACTTC
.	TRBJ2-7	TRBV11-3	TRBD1	CASSARWTGGSSGPYERYF	TGTGCCAGCAGCGCTAGGTGGACAGGGGGCTCGAGCGGACCTTACGAGCGGTACTTC
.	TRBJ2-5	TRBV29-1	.	CSVDRGGRQETQYF	TGCAGCGTTGACAGGGGTGGAAGGCAAGAGACCCAGTACTTC
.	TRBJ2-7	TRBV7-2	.	CASSTVGPGNYEQYF	TGTGCCAGCAGCACTGTCGGTCCCGGGAACTACGAGCAGTACTTC
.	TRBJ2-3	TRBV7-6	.	CASTPVGGDTQYF	TGTGCCAGCACCCCAGTGGGGGGAGATACGCAGTATTTT
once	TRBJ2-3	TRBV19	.	CASREAPSTQYF	TGTGCCAGTAGGGAGGCCCCCTCTACGCAGTATTTT
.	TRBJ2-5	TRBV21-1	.	CPMQIGGYRQQETQYF	TGTCCCATGCAAATCGGAGGGTACAGGCAACAAGAGACCCAGTACTTC
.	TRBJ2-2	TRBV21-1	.	CASSRGTILPGELFF	TGTGCCAGCAGCCGCGGTACGATTTTGCCCGGGGAGCTGTTTTTT
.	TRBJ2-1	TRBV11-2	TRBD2	CASSLDKGSRGRASSNEQFF	TGTGCCAGCAGCTTAGATAAGGGAAGCCGCGGGAGGGCCTCAAGCAATGAGCAGTTCTTC
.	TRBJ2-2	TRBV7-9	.	CASSLSGILGRAGELFF	TGTGCCAGCAGCTTATCGGGTATCTTGGGTCGCGCTGGGGAGCTGTTTTTT
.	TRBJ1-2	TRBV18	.	CASSPTGDGYTF	TGTGCCAGCTCACCGACCGGGGATGGCTACACCTTC
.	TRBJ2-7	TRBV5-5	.	CASGGSGYEQYF	TGTGCCAGCGGGGGGTCGGGCTACGAGCAGTACTTC
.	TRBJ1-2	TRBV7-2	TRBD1	CASSKHPGQGPLYGYTF	TGTGCCAGCAGCAAACACCCGGGACAGGGGCCTCTATATGGCTACACCTTC
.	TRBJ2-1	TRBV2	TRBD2	CASRRRAHVWTSGSEVYNEQFF	TGTGCCAGCAGGAGGAGGGCGCATGTGTGGACTAGCGGGTCAGAGGTCTACAATGAGCAGTTCTTC
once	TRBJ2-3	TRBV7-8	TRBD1	CASSQTGKQYF	TGTGCCAGCAGCCAGACAGGGAAGCAGTATTTT
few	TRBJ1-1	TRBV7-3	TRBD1	CASSSGGTEAFF	TGTGCCAGCAGCTCAGGGGGCACTGAAGCTTTCTTT
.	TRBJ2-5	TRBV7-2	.	CASSLVAEGETQYF	TGTGCCAGCAGCTTAGTTGCCGAGGGAGAGACCCAGTACTTC
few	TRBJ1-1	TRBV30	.	CAWGREEEGTEAFF	TGTGCCTGGGGCAGGGAGGAAGAAGGCACTGAAGCTTTCTTT
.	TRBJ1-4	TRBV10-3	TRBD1	CAIRGQGREKLFF	TGTGCCATCAGGGGACAGGGGAGAGAAAAACTGTTTTTT
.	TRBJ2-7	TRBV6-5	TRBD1	CASSYFRDRGHYEQYF	TGTGCCAGCAGTTACTTCCGGGACAGGGGCCACTACGAGCAGTACTTC
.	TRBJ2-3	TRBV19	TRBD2	CAISSGGADTQYF	TGTGCCATTTCTAGCGGGGGTGCGGATACGCAGTATTTT
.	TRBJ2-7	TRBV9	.	CASSIQDSRSYEQYF	TGTGCCAGCAGTATCCAGGACAGCCGGAGCTACGAGCAGTACTTC
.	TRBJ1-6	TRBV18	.	CASSRETYGRSPLHF	TGTGCCAGCTCACGGGAGACATACGGGAGATCACCCCTCCACTTT
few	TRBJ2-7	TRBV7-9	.	CASSLAPRAGLDEQYF	TGTGCCAGCAGCTTAGCCCCGCGGGCAGGCCTCGACGAGCAGTACTTC
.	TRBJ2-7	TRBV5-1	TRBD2	CASSLVAGGTGSYEQYF	TGCGCCAGCAGCTTGGTTGCGGGAGGGACTGGGTCCTACGAGCAGTACTTC
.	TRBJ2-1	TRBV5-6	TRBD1	CASSARTGGPYSSYNEQFF	TGTGCCAGCAGCGCCCGGACAGGGGGCCCCTACAGCTCCTACAATGAGCAGTTCTTC
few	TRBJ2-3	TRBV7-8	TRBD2	CASSVPRRGSTDTQYF	TGTGCCAGCAGCGTTCCCAGGCGGGGGAGCACAGATACGCAGTATTTT
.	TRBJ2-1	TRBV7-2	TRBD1	CASSLDTGGSYNEQFF	TGTGCCAGCAGCTTAGACACAGGGGGCTCGTACAATGAGCAGTTCTTC
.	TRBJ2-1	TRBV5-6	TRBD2	CASSRGSGSFYNEQFF	TGTGCCAGCAGCCGTGGGAGCGGGAGTTTCTACAATGAGCAGTTCTTC
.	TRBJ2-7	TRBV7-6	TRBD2	CASSETSGGLINEQYF	TGTGCCAGCAGCGAAACTAGCGGGGGGTTGATCAACGAGCAGTACTTC
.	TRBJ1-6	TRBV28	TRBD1	CASRLTPGTGDSPLHF	TGTGCCAGCAGGCTTACCCCCGGGACAGGTGATTCACCCCTCCACTTT
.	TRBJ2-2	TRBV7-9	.	CSSSPGLGLVTGELFF	TGTTCCAGCAGCCCGGGACTGGGCTTGGTCACCGGGGAGCTGTTTTTT
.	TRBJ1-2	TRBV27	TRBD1	CASTPGQGRYYGYTF	TGTGCCAGCACCCCCGGACAGGGGAGGTACTATGGCTACACCTTC
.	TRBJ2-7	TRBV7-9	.	CASSSFSISYEQYF	TGTGCCAGCAGCTCCTTTAGCATATCCTACGAGCAGTACTTC
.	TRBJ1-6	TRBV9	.	CASSAQGNIGSPLHF	TGTGCCAGCAGCGCCCAGGGAAATATAGGTTCACCCCTCCACTTT
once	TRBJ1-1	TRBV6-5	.	CASSLSPRQNTEAFF	TGTGCCAGCAGTTTATCCCCCAGACAAAACACTGAAGCTTTCTTT
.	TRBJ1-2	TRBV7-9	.	CSSSLQVTGF	TGTTCCAGCAGCTTACAAGTTACAGGCTTC
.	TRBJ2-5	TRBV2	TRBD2	CASSGSGGEETQYF	TGTGCCAGCAGTGGTAGCGGGGGGGAAGAGACCCAGTACTTC
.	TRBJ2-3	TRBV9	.	CASSPHRKRTDFYTDTQYF	TGTGCCAGCAGCCCCCACCGGAAAAGGACAGACTTCTACACAGATACGCAGTATTTT
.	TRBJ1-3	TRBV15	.	CATRRRTNSGNTIYF	TGTGCCACCAGAAGGAGGACCAACTCTGGAAACACCATATATTTT
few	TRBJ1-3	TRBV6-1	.	CASLKGHSSGNTIYF	TGTGCCAGCTTAAAAGGACACAGCTCTGGAAACACCATATATTTT
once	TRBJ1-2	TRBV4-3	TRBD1	CASSQDEDRASVYTF	TGCGCCAGCAGCCAAGATGAGGACAGGGCCTCTGTCTACACCTTC